The entry that follows covers one T cell receptor (beta chain) sequence. Its antigen is unidentified. The ViraFEST assay expanded antigen-specific CD4+ T cells with viral peptide pools before sequencing. Cultured cells yielded isolated CD4+ T cells after 10 days. All participants had two doses of either the BNT162b2 or mRNA-1273 vaccine. Wells each received 1.5 million to 2.5 million PBMC, cultured with 10 IU/ml IL-2 and approximately 10 ug/ml peptides. Clones were sequenced by immunoSEQ multiplex PCR, and TCRdb holds only the in-frame ones, with some missing. Found here are some 25,000 clones, less than 85% of them singletons; the top ten hold approximately 8%. This specimen comes from a study of vaccination effects on CD4 cells after COVID-19. The overall study: The post-vaccine samples were taken, at the median, 72 days after the second dose.

Points from the study as a whole: The authors studied few convalescent patients and collected no early post-infection timepoints.

The sequence derives from a human donor who received a COVID-19 vaccine. The material was CD4+ T cells from PBMCs cultured with SARS-CoV-2 spike peptides, obtained after COVID-19 vaccination.

The CDR3 sequence is CASSGFRELFF. CDR3 sequence (DNA): TGTGCCAGCAGCGGGTTTAGGGAGCTGTTTTTT. This chain links TRBV2 with TRBJ2-2; D not resolved. The CDR3 spans 11 residues. The ends were cut back, 6 bases at V and 9 bases at J, with 8 bases in the middle. Germline CDR1 SNHLY, CDR2 FYNNEI. The whole variable domain, filled in from reference TRBV2 and TRBJ2-2, reads EPEVTQTPSHQVTQMGQEVILRCVPISNHLYFYWYRQILGQKVEFLVSFYNNEISEKSEIFDDQFSVERPDGSNFTLKIRSTKLEDSAMYFCASSGFRELFFGEGSRLTVL.